What follows are 5 T cell receptor beta chains derived from one specimen sequenced in a study of blood T cell repertoires in COVID-19. The data were produced by immunoSEQ multiplex PCR, yet TCRdb's version contains in-frame clones alone and is incomplete. The sample includes 75,000 to 100,000 clones, about 87% of them seen just once. Sample: peripheral blood. The receptors were sampled from a human donor in a cohort sampled during active COVID-19.

The genes are TRBV29-1 and TRBJ1-5, with TRBD1 matching 7 bases. Per the germline V gene, CDR1 is SQVTM and CDR2 is ANQGSEA. The CDR3 length is 13 residues. Germline trimming cut 6 bases from V and 3 bases from J; bases unmatched to any gene: 5. The CDR3 DNA follows: TGCAGCGTGGGGGACAGCTACAATCAGCCCCAGCATTTT. Translation: CSVGDSYNQPQHF.

This CDR3 is CASKGPGVNSPLHF. CDR3 bases: TGTGCCAGCAAGGGCCCGGGAGTTAATTCACCCCTCCACTTT. This chain connects TRBV2 to TRBJ1-6; D gene ambiguous. This CDR3 region has 14 residues. Germline values: CDR1 SNHLY, CDR2 FYNNEI. V was clipped by 7 bases and J by 6 bases, with 13 bases between them.

The gene calls are TRBV11-2 and TRBJ2-7, with 11 bases identical to TRBD1. This CDR3 is built from 14 residues. The J segment lost 3 bases and the V segment lost 5 bases, leaving 3 bases of the junction unmatched. The germline CDR1 and CDR2 sequences are SGHAT and FQNNGV. The CDR3 nucleotides read TGTGCCAGCAGCCGGACAGGGGGCAACTACGAGCAGTACTTC. Its translation is CASSRTGGNYEQYF.

The chain carries TRBV7-2 and TRBJ2-7; 7 bases align to TRBD1. V lost 4 bases, J lost 0 bases, and 6 bases stayed unmatched. The CDR3 length is 15 residues. The germline gives CDR1 SGHTA, CDR2 FQGNSA. This chain's CDR3 is CASSWGPGGSYEQYF. The CDR3 nucleotides read TGTGCCAGCAGCTGGGGCCCAGGGGGCTCCTACGAGCAGTACTTC.

This sequence joins TRBV7-8 and TRBJ2-7, with TRBD2 matching 8 bases. V shed 8 bases, J shed 0 bases, and the junction held 9 bases outside the gene matches. CDR1 is SGHVS, CDR2 FQNEAQ, per germline. The length of the CDR3 is 15 residues. The CDR3 protein is CASELSGTFSYEQYF. In DNA form, the CDR3 reads TGTGCCAGCGAACTTAGCGGGACTTTCTCCTACGAGCAGTACTTC.